The 28 T cell receptor beta chains presented below share a single source sample, sequenced in a study of regulatory T cells in long-lasting Graves disease (dated by TCRdb to the early 2020s). The library was built by means of multiplex PCR. Sequencing took place on an Illumina HiSeq 4000. iRepertoire HTBI primers and Arm-PCR amplification of CDR3 regions were used to construct TCR beta libraries. The public sequencing data were trimmed at Q25 with fastp and processed into clonotypes with MiXCR by TCRdb, which kept only in-frame beta chains. All rows with the same CDR3 protein become a single entry with the most common DNA and genes. The sample records roughly 700,000 distinct CDR3 sequences, about 30% of which are singletons. The top ten clones comprise 35% to 55% of the sample. The sample's time point label, decoded: persistent/refractory GD, antithyroid drugs over 5 years with positive TRAb. For both TCR sequencing and RNA sequencing, RNA was extracted from PBMCs in TRIzol.

The specimen was peripheral blood mononuclear cells (PBMCs), collected when the disease was refractory, from a patient treated with antithyroid drugs. All receptors come from a female donor with Graves disease.

A few counts support this clonotype. This chain connects TRBV30 to TRBJ2-7; D is perhaps TRBD1 (6 bases). Deletions cut 4 bases from V and 5 bases from J, with 12 bases between. CDR3 length equals 12 residues. Germline CDR1 reads GTSNPN; CDR2 reads SVGIG (reference sequence). CDR3 nucleotide sequence: TGTGCCTGGACAGGGGTGGTCAACGAGCAGTACTTC. Translated: CAWTGVVNEQYF.

This clonotype appeared a few times. The chain employs TRBV10-3 and TRBJ1-1; no reliable D call. CDR3 size: 14 residues. Germline V gene data show CDR1 as ENHRY and CDR2 as SYGVKD. The germline V and J ends were trimmed by 10 bases and 1 base, with 16 bases remaining between them. As DNA, the CDR3 is TGTGCCAGCGGGGAGTCGGGTCGGAACACTGAAGCTTTCTTT. It specifies CASGESGRNTEAFF.

The table lists this clonotype with a few counts. This chain connects TRBV5-1 to TRBJ1-1; D not certain. Trimming pared 4 bases from V and 4 bases from J, leaving 17 bases between. The V gene's germline CDR1 is SGHRS and CDR2 YFSETQ. This CDR3 region has 15 residues. The CDR3 loop is CASSALGVKGTEAFF. In DNA, the CDR3 is TGCGCCAGCAGCGCCCTGGGAGTAAAGGGCACTGAAGCTTTCTTT.

The CDR3: CAISDPGLADYQETQYF. The CDR3, as DNA: TGTGCCATCAGTGACCCGGGACTAGCGGATTACCAAGAGACCCAGTACTTC. The chain links TRBV10-3 to TRBJ2-5; 11 positions agree with TRBD2. The germline gives CDR1 ENHRY, CDR2 SYGVKD. This CDR3 has 17 residues. V lost 3 bases to trimming and J lost 0 bases; unmatched junction nucleotides: 6.

The chain has TRBV7-9 and TRBJ2-2; D perhaps matches TRBD2 (6 bases). Trimming left V 1 base short and J 1 base short, with 10 bases between. Germline CDR1 SEHNR, CDR2 FQNEAQ (reference sequence). This CDR3 is 16 amino acids long. Here the CDR3 reads CASSLVGGENTGELFF. In DNA form, the CDR3 reads TGTGCCAGCAGCTTAGTCGGCGGGGAGAACACCGGGGAGCTGTTTTTT.

This clonotype occurred a few times. The V and J genes are TRBV29-1 and TRBJ1-1, with D possibly matching TRBD1 (6 bases). Germline lookup yields CDR1 SQVTM and CDR2 ANQGSEA. The CDR3 is 13 amino acids. V dropped 7 bases and J dropped 4 bases, with 16 bases sitting between them. CDR3 region: CSGQAQGGTEAFF. CDR3 coding DNA: TGCAGCGGTCAGGCACAGGGAGGCACTGAAGCTTTCTTT.

The CDR3 spells CASSRTGRAFF. Here the CDR3 DNA reads TGTGCCAGCAGCCGGACAGGGAGAGCTTTCTTT. The chain recombines TRBV12-3 or TRBV12-4 with TRBJ1-1; TRBD1 matches 8 bases. Trimming removed 6 bases from V and 10 bases from J; junction bases left unmatched: 4. CDR3 length equals 11 residues.

The rearrangement links TRBV20-1 to TRBJ2-7, with D perhaps TRBD2 (5 bases). V was shortened by 3 bases and J by 1 base, with 10 bases between the two germline ends. CDR1 is DFQATT, CDR2 SNEGSKA, per germline (reference sequence). The CDR3 contains 13 residues. The CDR3 sequence: CSARPGKSYEQYF. CDR3 bases: TGCAGTGCTAGGCCGGGAAAGTCCTACGAGCAGTACTTC.

The J gene is TRBJ2-7, the V gene TRBV4-2, with 8 bases lining up with TRBD2. Germline V gene lookup returns CDR1 LGHNA and CDR2 YNFKEQ. The CDR3 totals 17 residues. J lost 2 bases, V lost 0 bases, and 9 bases had no gene match. The CDR3 DNA reads as TGTGCCAGCAGCCAAGATTCAGCGCGGGAGGCCCCCTACGAGCAGTACTTC. The encoded protein is CASSQDSAREAPYEQYF.

This clonotype was seen only a few times. The chain recombines TRBV2 with TRBJ2-5; D perhaps matches TRBD1 (5 bases). Trimming shortened V by 5 bases and J by 2 bases, and 9 bases separated the two germline ends. CDR3 length equals 13 residues. Germline CDR1 and CDR2: SNHLY and FYNNEI. The CDR3 loop reads CASSTSGQETQYF. CDR3 DNA: TGTGCCAGCAGTACGTCAGGGCAAGAGACCCAGTACTTC.

The J gene is TRBJ2-7, the V gene TRBV27; possible D gene TRBD1, 6 bases. The V gene's germline CDR1 is MNHEY and CDR2 SMNVEV (reference sequence). The V end was cut by 8 bases, the J end by 1 base, with 18 bases between. The CDR3 extends over 15 amino acids. As DNA, the CDR3 is TGTGCCAGCCAAGAATCAGGGGTAGATTCCTACGAGCAGTACTTC. This encodes CASQESGVDSYEQYF.

Only a few counts were recorded for this clonotype. V usage is TRBV7-3 and J usage is TRBJ1-1; D is unclear. Per germline, CDR1 SGHTA and CDR2 FQGTGA. Deletions cut 2 bases from V and 6 bases from J, with 13 bases between. The CDR3 has 14 residues. This CDR3 reads CASSLHPEEPEAFF. The DNA of the CDR3 is TGTGCCAGCAGCTTACATCCCGAGGAGCCTGAAGCTTTCTTT.

The CDR3 DNA is TGTGCCAGCTCACCACCGGATCTAGCGGGAGGGGCCCAGTACTTC. As protein: CASSPPDLAGGAQYF. The chain couples TRBV18 to TRBJ2-5; 12 bases match TRBD2. Trimming cost V 0 bases and J 9 bases; bases outside gene matches: 5. CDR3 length: 15 residues. Germline CDR1 is KGHSH and CDR2 is LQKENI. Based on the CDR3 plus reference TRBV18 and TRBJ2-5, the full variable domain is NAGVMQNPRHLVRRRGQEARLRCSPMKGHSHVYWYRQLPEEGLKFMVYLQKENIIDESGMPKERFSAEFPKEGPSILRIQQVVRGDSAAYFCASSPPDLAGGAQYFGPGTRLLVL.

The J gene is TRBJ2-5, the V gene TRBV19; either TRBD1 or TRBD2 may fit D (7 bases each). Trimming took 5 bases from V and 5 from J, leaving 12 bases between them. This CDR3 comprises 13 residues. Germline CDR1 reads LNHDA; CDR2 reads SQIVND (reference sequence). CDR3 sequence reads: CASSGRGRETQYF. DNA for the CDR3: TGTGCCAGTAGTGGGAGGGGGCGTGAGACCCAGTACTTC.

The chain links TRBV27 to TRBJ1-1; D gene ambiguous. Germline values: CDR1 MNHEY, CDR2 SMNVEV (reference sequence). V gave up 3 bases and J gave up 1 base, with 6 bases separating them. This CDR3 spans 13 amino acids. The CDR3 is CASSLVWNTEAFF. For the CDR3, the DNA is TGTGCCAGCAGTTTGGTCTGGAACACTGAAGCTTTCTTT.

This clonotype was recorded a few times. The chain combines TRBV20-1 with TRBJ1-2; D not certain. CDR1 is DFQATT, CDR2 SNEGSKA, per germline (reference sequence). The V end lost 3 bases, the J end lost 5 bases, and 16 bases lay between the germline ends. The CDR3 spans 14 residues. The CDR3 here is CSARRVRDSYGYTF. The CDR3 DNA reads TGCAGTGCTAGGAGAGTCCGGGATTCTTATGGCTACACCTTC.

The gene calls are TRBV5-4 and TRBJ1-1; D uncertain. The CDR3 totals 16 residues. Trimming took 0 bases from V and 3 from J, leaving 15 bases between them. Germline V gene lookup returns CDR1 SGHNT and CDR2 YYREEE (reference sequence). The CDR3 loop is CASSLAGGIGDTEAFF. CDR3 nucleotide sequence: TGTGCCAGCAGCTTGGCCGGCGGAATTGGGGACACTGAAGCTTTCTTT.

This clonotype was counted ten times or more. V usage is TRBV12-3 or TRBV12-4 and J usage is TRBJ1-5, with D possibly being TRBD1 (6 bases). The CDR3 covers 17 residues. Trimming removed 7 bases at V and 0 bases at J, with 19 bases between. Written as DNA, the CDR3 is TGTGCCAGCACCCATAACAGGGACCCCTTTAGCAATCAGCCCCAGCATTTT. This encodes CASTHNRDPFSNQPQHF.

The J gene is TRBJ1-3, the V gene TRBV12-3 or TRBV12-4, with D possibly matching TRBD1 (5 bases). The V and J ends lost 10 bases and 2 bases respectively, with 15 bases between them. The CDR3 has 14 residues. Here the CDR3 DNA reads TGTGCCACCTTCTCAGGGCCCCCTGGAAACACCATATATTTT. Translating gives CATFSGPPGNTIYF.

This chain uses TRBV20-1 with TRBJ2-2, with TRBD2 matching over 10 bases. V lost 2 bases to trimming and J lost 1 base; unmatched junction nucleotides: 4. From germline, CDR1 is DFQATT and CDR2 SNEGSKA (reference sequence). The CDR3 is 16 residues long. CDR3 nucleotide sequence: TGCAGTGCTAGACCTAGCGGGAGAGGGAACACCGGGGAGCTGTTTTTT. Translation: CSARPSGRGNTGELFF.

This clonotype was recorded at least ten times. The chain links TRBV3-1 to TRBJ2-5; either TRBD1 or TRBD2 may supply D (5 bases each). The CDR3 runs to 13 residues. Looked up from germline, CDR1 is LGHDT and CDR2 is YNNKEL (reference sequence). With 2 bases removed from V and 4 bases from J, the gap between germline ends came to 8 bases. The CDR3 sequence: CASSQRGVETQYF. The CDR3 bases are TGTGCCAGCAGCCAAAGGGGAGTAGAGACCCAGTACTTC.

The chain recombines TRBV6-5 with TRBJ1-3; TRBD1 matches 8 bases. The germline gives CDR1 MNHEY, CDR2 SVGAGI. The J segment lost 3 bases and the V segment lost 0 bases, leaving 4 bases of the junction unmatched. The CDR3 runs 16 residues. The CDR3 nucleotides are TGTGCCAGCAGTTACTCGGGCAGGGGGCTTGGAAACACCATATATTTT. This translates into CASSYSGRGLGNTIYF.

The chain joins TRBV5-6 to TRBJ1-2, with D maybe TRBD1 (5 bases). CDR1 is SGHDT and CDR2 is YYEEEE in the germline V gene. The ends were cut back, 4 bases at V and 4 bases at J, with 8 bases in the middle. The CDR3 has 12 amino acids. The CDR3 reads CASSTDSYGYTF. Written as DNA, the CDR3 is TGTGCCAGCAGCACCGACAGCTATGGCTACACCTTC.

This clonotype was detected only a few times. The chain has TRBV10-3 and TRBJ2-6, with D perhaps matching TRBD1 or TRBD2 (5 bases each). The CDR3 is made up of 17 amino acids. Germline CDR1 reads ENHRY; CDR2 reads SYGVKD. Trimming shortened V by 8 bases and J by 1 base, and 18 bases separated the two germline ends. CDR3 region: CAIRTGTSLSGANVLTF. CDR3 coding DNA: TGTGCCATCCGAACCGGGACGTCCTTGTCTGGGGCCAACGTCCTGACTTTC.

As to this clonotype: This could be a read error, since a much larger clone is one nucleotide away. This chain links TRBV2 with TRBJ2-5; D not certain. CDR1 SNHLY and CDR2 FYNNEI come from the germline V gene. This CDR3 has 11 amino acids. CDR3 nucleotide sequence: TGTGCCAGCAGTGAACTAGAGACCCGGTACTTC. Its protein product is CASSELETRYF. The full variable domain, with the rest looked up from reference TRBV2 and TRBJ2-5, is EPEVTQTPSHQVTQMGQEVILRCVPISNHLYFYWYRQILGQKVEFLVSFYNNEISEKSEIFDDQFSVERPDGSNFTLKIRSTKLEDSAMYFCASSELETRYFGPGTRLLVL.

Only a few counts were recorded for this clonotype. The CDR3 loop is CSAAQGGSTEAFF. DNA for the CDR3: TGCAGTGCCGCGCAGGGAGGAAGCACTGAAGCTTTCTTT. This chain uses TRBV20-1 with TRBJ1-1; D perhaps matches TRBD1 (5 bases). The CDR3 is made up of 13 amino acids. Germline lookup yields CDR1 DFQATT and CDR2 SNEGSKA (reference sequence). Trimming stripped 6 bases from V and 4 bases from J, with 15 bases between.

The chain combines TRBV29-1 with TRBJ2-7, with D perhaps TRBD1 (6 bases). V was pared by 7 bases and J by 3 bases, with 10 bases between. Germline lookup yields CDR1 SQVTM and CDR2 ANQGSEA. The CDR3 runs 11 residues. The CDR3 DNA is TGCAGCGCGATAGGGGGCTACGAGCAGTACTTC. The encoded protein is CSAIGGYEQYF.

The rearrangement joins TRBV7-9 to TRBJ1-1, with D perhaps TRBD1 (6 bases). The CDR3 contains 16 residues. V was pared by 2 bases and J by 5 bases, with 18 bases between. CDR1 is SEHNR, CDR2 FQNEAQ, per germline (reference sequence). CDR3 sequence (DNA): TGTGCCAGCAGCTTATCATTCTCGGGGGGCGGGACTGAAGCTTTCTTT. Residues: CASSLSFSGGGTEAFF.